This T cell receptor beta chain is from a study of T cells in Graves' hyperthyroidism and ophthalmopathy (dated by TCRdb to the late 2010s). Background for the entire study: Peripheral blood was collected at initial diagnosis, before any treatment. To identify distinguishing TCR V-J signatures, a discovery cohort of about 100 patients was used, comprising some 45 with Graves' ophthalmopathy and 57 with stable Graves' hyperthyroidism. Whether ophthalmopathy could be predicted prospectively was tested in an independent validation cohort made up of approximately 19 hyperthyroidism patients plus 17 patients who later progressed to ophthalmopathy. The roughly 100 discovery patients were randomly split 7:3 into training and test sets. The study also compared thyroid tissue and blood T-cell repertoires from a handful of Graves' hyperthyroidism patients. After sampling, hyperthyroidism patients received methimazole starting at 30 mg daily, and ophthalmopathy patients received high-dose intravenous methylprednisolone. TCR Vbeta CDR3 sequencing of around 130 peripheral blood samples (over 40 ophthalmopathy, under 80 hyperthyroidism and some 17 progressor patients) is reported in the paper.

This clonotype appeared a few times. It lacks a known antigen. Per-base qualities were not stored, and no clone one base away is much larger. In the ophthalmopathy patients, disease was moderately to severely active, with a Clinical Activity Score of 3 or more, a NOSPECS grade of 4 or more, and a duration of less than 3 months. Any patient with an uncontrolled infection, another autoimmune disease, pregnancy or lactation was excluded. Diagnoses were established on the basis of clinical symptoms, serum thyroxine and TRAb, thyroid ultrasound, and orbital computed tomography. PBMCs were separated from 7.5 to 10 ml of fresh peripheral blood using Ficoll-Paque density gradient centrifugation. Total RNA was extracted with Trizol reagent, and quality was checked on an Agilent 2100 Bioanalyzer. The TCR beta CDR3 regions were amplified from RNA transcripts. The first round of RT-PCR for the TCR CDR3 was performed with the HTBI primer set and the Qiagen OneStep RT-PCR kit. Libraries were constructed in a second round of multiplex PCR, after which size selection and purification were performed. Libraries were sequenced paired-end with 100 bp reads on an Illumina HiSeq2000. The paper's processing steps were these. SOAPnuke was used to process the raw data, throwing out any read that contained adapters or uncalled bases, had a mean Phred below 15, or lacked an exact constant-primer or identifier match. High-quality paired reads were merged using COPE v1.2.5, and each unique nucleotide sequence was defined as a clonotype. MiTCR v1.1 was used to align clonotypes to the IMGT TRBV, TRBD and TRBJ reference segments. Analysis was restricted to V-J combinations with a frequency above 0.0001, which covered just over 98% of repertoires. A TCS score was defined as the ratio between F50 (clonal expansion) and ExV (chaos), using BLOSUM62-based TCRdist between CDR3 peptides within each V-J. Welch's t-statistics and random forest reduced approximately 520 V-J features to about 13, which were used in a naive Bayes classifier (R e1071). TCRdb's own reprocessing of the public reads used fastp at Q25 and MiXCR and kept productive beta chains. CDR3 protein duplicates are merged, each entry listing the most common genes and DNA. None of the V and J calls come from the authors' own analysis; TCRdb made them. This sample gives 490,000 or so distinct CDR3 sequences in total; approximately 23% of them show up just once. The top ten constitute around 54% of the sample.

At the junction V is shortened by 2 bases and J by 10 bases, with 17 bases in between. In the germline V gene, CDR1 corresponds to SGHTA and CDR2 to FQGNSA. CDR3 length: 14 amino acids, cysteine to phenylalanine. The only DNA kept is the CDR3, 42 bases in frame from the first base. On the study overall, not on this receptor specifically: A model built on a 13 V-J signature distinguished ophthalmopathy from stable hyperthyroidism, reaching around 90% sensitivity and under 84% specificity in cross-validation and 80%/75% in testing. Most expanded thyroid clonotypes (frequency above 0.001) were also detected in blood, a finding suggesting that blood repertoires may reflect thyroid immune responses. Sample size was not statistically predetermined, and investigators were not blinded to group allocation. In validation, the model predicted progression to ophthalmopathy with around 71% sensitivity and over 72% specificity, a median of roughly seven months before onset.

The V and J genes are TRBV7-2 and TRBJ1-1; the D gene cannot be resolved reliably. The clonotype was recovered from a woman in her seventies with Graves' ophthalmopathy. The sample was blood. The sequenced DNA is TGTGCCAGCAGCTTATTACCAGAGGCCAGAGGAGCTTTCTTT. This gives the protein CASSLLPEARGAFF.